The 20 T cell receptor beta chains listed next were all sequenced from one sample in a study of T cell clonotyping in hematopoietic cell transplantation. TCRdb's table, derived via immunoSEQ multiplex PCR, lists solely in-frame clones and lacks some. This sample has approximately 30,000 clones; under 97% occur once, and the top ten carry roughly 1.5%. Sequencing was performed on peripheral blood mononuclear cells. The receptors were gathered from a man aged 50 to 60 in good health. Some clones in this sample may be carry-over from other donors' samples.

This clone was counted a single time. V is TRBV6-6 and J is TRBJ1-5; D gene unclear. The CDR3 is 12 amino acids. Germline V gene data show CDR1 as MNHNY and CDR2 as SVGAGI (reference sequence). V was cut by 7 bases and J by 7 bases, with 11 bases left in between. The CDR3 reads CASTLLSQPQHF. As DNA, the CDR3 is TGTGCCAGCACCCTACTGAGCCAGCCCCAGCATTTT.

The chain links TRBV7-2 to TRBJ1-6; a weak D match, TRBD1 (5 bases). V was trimmed by 5 bases and J by 9 bases, leaving 17 bases between them. The CDR3 totals 15 residues. CDR1 is SGHTA, CDR2 FQGNSA, per germline. The DNA for the CDR3 is TGTGCCAGCAGCCCCAGAGACGGGGGACGTTCACCCCTCCACTTT. This codes for CASSPRDGGRSPLHF.

CDR3 DNA: TGTGCCAGCAGTAAGACTAGCGTAACCTACGAGCAGTACTTC. It encodes CASSKTSVTYEQYF. The V and J genes are TRBV2 and TRBJ2-7; 8 nucleotides match TRBD2. The junction had 5 bases not matched to a gene; V was cut back by 5 bases and J by 2 bases. CDR1 is SNHLY, CDR2 FYNNEI, per germline. This CDR3 spans 14 amino acids.

The CDR3 DNA follows: TGTGCCAGCAGCTTATCACGAAGTACCGGGGAGCTGTTTTTT. It encodes CASSLSRSTGELFF. The chain joins TRBV7-3 to TRBJ2-2; D gene ambiguous. Germline assignment: CDR1 SGHTA and CDR2 FQGTGA. V lost 2 bases to trimming and J lost 5 bases, with 9 bases between them. The length of the CDR3 is 14 residues.

The chain employs TRBV19 and TRBJ2-3, with D uncertain. Germline values: CDR1 LNHDA, CDR2 SQIVND (reference sequence). Between the trimmed V and J ends, which lost 3 bases and 0 bases, there was a span of 16 bases. The CDR3 length is 17 residues. CDR3 residues: CASSITHSTTSTDTQYF. The CDR3 nucleotides read TGTGCCAGTAGTATCACCCACTCGACCACTAGCACAGATACGCAGTATTTT.

This clone was seen only once. The J gene is TRBJ1-6, the V gene TRBV25-1; TRBD1 agrees at 7 bases. V was clipped by 3 bases and J by 7 bases; unmatched bases: 12. Germline-derived CDR1 and CDR2 are MGHDK and SYGVNS. This CDR3 region has 17 residues. The CDR3 sequence: CASSDATTGQRNSPLHF. Here the CDR3 DNA reads TGTGCCAGCAGTGACGCAACTACGGGACAGCGCAATTCACCCCTCCACTTT.

J is TRBJ1-6 and V is TRBV14, with a tentative D call TRBD1 (6 bases). V was pared by 1 base and J by 3 bases, with 19 bases between. The CDR3 extends over 19 amino acids. Germline V gene lookup returns CDR1 SGHDN and CDR2 FVKESK. The DNA for the CDR3 is TGTGCCAGCAGCCAAGGAACTGAAAGGGGGGATCTCTATAATTCACCCCTCCACTTT. Its protein is CASSQGTERGDLYNSPLHF.

This clone was detected once. CDR3 nucleotides: TGCGCCAGCAGCCTGGGACAGGGATTGGAAAAACTGTTTTTT. It is translated as CASSLGQGLEKLFF. The chain links TRBV4-3 to TRBJ1-4; the match to TRBD1 covers 9 bases. Germline CDR1 is LGHNA and CDR2 is YSLEER. CDR3 length: 14 amino acids. V lost 4 bases, J lost 8 bases, and 5 bases stayed unmatched.

The chain is built from TRBV6-6 and TRBJ2-7; 8 bases are a match to TRBD2. V shed 7 bases and J 2 bases; nucleotides not matched to a gene: 7. Per germline, CDR1 MNHNY and CDR2 SVGAGI (reference sequence). The CDR3 has 14 amino acids. In nucleotides, the CDR3 is TGTGCCAGCACCCGGGAGGGGAGCCCCTACGAGCAGTACTTC. This sequence encodes CASTREGSPYEQYF.

The chain combines TRBV10-1 with TRBJ2-1, with TRBD1 identical over 9 bases. This CDR3 has 14 residues. Germline lookup yields CDR1 WNHNN and CDR2 SYGVQD (reference sequence). V lost 6 bases to trimming and J lost 4 bases; unmatched junction nucleotides: 4. CDR3 in amino acids: CASRKGQGYNEQFF. DNA of the CDR3: TGCGCCAGCAGAAAAGGACAGGGGTACAATGAGCAGTTCTTC.

The rearrangement uses TRBV30 and TRBJ1-1; D gene ambiguous. Germline lookup yields CDR1 GTSNPN and CDR2 SVGIG (reference sequence). This CDR3 contains 11 residues. V was cut by 3 bases and J by 1 base, with 3 bases left in between. The CDR3, as DNA: TGTGCCTGGAGGGAGAACACTGAAGCTTTCTTT. Residues: CAWRENTEAFF. The full variable domain, rest sourced from reference TRBV30 and TRBJ1-1, is SQTIHQWPATLVQPVGSPLSLECTVEGTSNPNLYWYRQAAGRGLQLLFYSVGIGQISSEVPQNLSASRPQDRQFILSSKKLLLSDSGFYLCAWRENTEAFFGQGTRLTVV.

The J gene is TRBJ1-2, the V gene TRBV4-1; TRBD1 might be the D (5 bases). V lost 2 bases and J lost 0, with 16 bases in between. Germline CDR1 MGHRA, CDR2 YSYEKL. This CDR3 comprises 17 residues. CDR3 in DNA: TGCGCCAGCAGCCAAATTTACGGGGCAAGCACTAACTATGGCTACACCTTC. Amino acids: CASSQIYGASTNYGYTF.

CDR3 sequence reads: CASSLGPDYGYTF. The CDR3 DNA reads TGTGCCAGCAGCTTAGGCCCGGACTATGGCTACACCTTC. The chain joins TRBV7-9 to TRBJ1-2; D not resolved. CDR1 and CDR2 (germline): SEHNR, FQNEAQ (reference sequence). V was clipped by 1 base and J by 3 bases, with 6 bases between them. The CDR3 covers 13 residues.

This chain joins TRBV5-4 and TRBJ2-5; weak D call: TRBD2 (5 bases). Germline V gene data show CDR1 as SGHNT and CDR2 as YYREEE (reference sequence). The V and J ends lost 1 base and 7 bases respectively, with 14 bases between them. The CDR3 is 14 residues long. The CDR3 protein is CASSLPGVLLTQYF. CDR3 sequence (DNA): TGTGCCAGCAGCTTGCCCGGGGTCTTGCTGACCCAGTACTTC.

This clone was observed a single time. This chain joins TRBV11-2 and TRBJ1-2, with TRBD1 as a possible D gene (5 bases). Germline-derived CDR1 and CDR2 are SGHAT and FQNNGV. The V gene lost 1 base and the J gene lost 1 base, with 13 bases spanning the gap. CDR3 size: 16 residues. The CDR3 DNA sequence: TGTGCCAGCAGCTTAGGGCAGGGCCTTAATAACTATGGCTACACCTTC. This gives the protein CASSLGQGLNNYGYTF.

In this sample, this clone turned up once. The chain uses TRBV30 and TRBJ2-2, with D unclear. The V gene's germline CDR1 is GTSNPN and CDR2 SVGIG (reference sequence). This CDR3 has 15 residues. Trimming took off 3 bases at V and 3 bases at J, with 14 bases between the two ends. The CDR3 coding sequence is TGTGCCTGGAGGACGGAGTGGGCCGACACCGGGGAGCTGTTTTTT. Amino acid sequence: CAWRTEWADTGELFF.

The genes are TRBV19 and TRBJ2-5; TRBD2 matches 7 bases. The CDR3 spans 14 residues. The junction had 6 bases not matched to a gene; V was cut back by 3 bases and J by 5 bases. Germline CDR1 and CDR2: LNHDA and SQIVND (reference sequence). CDR3 sequence (DNA): TGTGCCAGTAGTATCAGCGGGGCCTGGGAGACCCAGTACTTC. It is translated as CASSISGAWETQYF.

The chain combines TRBV4-3 with TRBJ2-5; D gene uncertain. The germline gives CDR1 LGHNA, CDR2 YSLEER. Trimming stripped 0 bases from V and 4 bases from J, with 6 bases between. The CDR3 extends over 13 amino acids. This CDR3 reads CASSQDPGETQYF. The DNA for the CDR3 is TGCGCCAGCAGCCAAGATCCGGGAGAGACCCAGTACTTC.

The CDR3 protein is CASSLSLTLGYTF. In DNA, the CDR3 is TGTGCCAGCAGCTTGTCCCTAACCCTAGGCTACACCTTC. This chain joins TRBV5-4 and TRBJ1-2, with D unresolved. With 1 base removed from V and 8 bases from J, the gap between germline ends came to 12 bases. The V gene's germline CDR1 is SGHNT and CDR2 YYREEE (reference sequence). There are 13 residues in the CDR3.

This chain joins TRBV4-3 and TRBJ2-6; D perhaps matches TRBD1 (5 bases). This CDR3 has 17 residues. Germline V CDR1 and CDR2: LGHNA, YSLEER. The V gene lost 0 bases and the J gene lost 0 bases, with 9 bases spanning the gap. This CDR3 reads CASSQDWGFSGANVLTF. Here the CDR3 DNA reads TGCGCCAGCAGCCAAGATTGGGGCTTCTCTGGGGCCAACGTCCTGACTTTC.